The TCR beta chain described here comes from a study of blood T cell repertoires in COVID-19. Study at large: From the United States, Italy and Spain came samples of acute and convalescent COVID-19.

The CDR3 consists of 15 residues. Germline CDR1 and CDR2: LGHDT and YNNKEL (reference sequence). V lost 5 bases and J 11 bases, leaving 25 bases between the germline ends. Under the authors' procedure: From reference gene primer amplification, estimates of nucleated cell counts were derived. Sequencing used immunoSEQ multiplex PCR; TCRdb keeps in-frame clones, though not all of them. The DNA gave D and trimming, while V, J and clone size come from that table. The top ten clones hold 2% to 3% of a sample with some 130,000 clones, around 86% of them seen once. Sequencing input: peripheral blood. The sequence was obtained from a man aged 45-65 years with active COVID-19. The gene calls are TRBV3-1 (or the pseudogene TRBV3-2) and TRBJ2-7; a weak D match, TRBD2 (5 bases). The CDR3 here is CASSDFGVGVFKEYF. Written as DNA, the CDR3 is TGTGCCAGCAGCGACTTCGGGGTTGGGGTCTTCAAAGAGTACTTC.